These 21 T cell receptor beta chains were all obtained from the same sample, sequenced in a study of shared clonotypes between healthy human individuals. The method was immunoSEQ multiplex PCR; TCRdb's version includes in-frame clones alone and lacks a portion of them. The sample holds approximately 1.5 million clones, approximately 98.5% seen once. Sequencing used naive CD4+ T cells sorted from blood. Subset described: CD45RA+ positively selected. The receptors derive from a man aged 30-40 years in good health.

V usage is TRBV9 and J usage is TRBJ2-2; TRBD2 matches 14 bases. Germline-derived CDR1 and CDR2 are SGDLS and YYNGEE. The CDR3 is 16 amino acids. The trim removed 4 bases at V and 7 bases at J, leaving 6 bases unmatched. The CDR3 nucleotides are TGTGCCAGCAGCCCCGGGACTAGCGGGAGAGGCGGGGAGCTGTTTTTT. Encoded protein: CASSPGTSGRGGELFF.

The V gene is TRBV19, the J gene TRBJ2-1; possibly TRBD1 for D (5 bases). V lost 5 bases and J 2 bases, leaving 10 bases between the germline ends. This CDR3 has 14 amino acids. Looked up from germline, CDR1 is LNHDA and CDR2 is SQIVND (reference sequence). CDR3 nucleotides: TGTGCCAGTAGTCGCCAGGGTGCCTACAATGAGCAGTTCTTC. Translated, it gives CASSRQGAYNEQFF.

The chain is built from TRBV2 and TRBJ2-7; no firm D call. The CDR3 has 11 amino acids. With 3 bases removed from V and 6 bases from J, the gap between germline ends came to 6 bases. Germline V gene data show CDR1 as SNHLY and CDR2 as FYNNEI. CDR3 protein: CASSESSEQYF. The CDR3 nucleotides read TGTGCCAGCAGTGAGAGTTCCGAGCAGTACTTC.

This chain joins TRBV11-2 and TRBJ2-5, with D perhaps matching TRBD1 (5 bases). Germline assignment: CDR1 SGHAT and CDR2 FQNNGV. The V gene lost 2 bases and the J gene lost 0 bases, with 16 bases spanning the gap. The CDR3 consists of 17 residues. The CDR3 protein is CASSLLQGITNQETQYF. The CDR3 DNA reads TGTGCCAGCAGCTTACTCCAGGGAATAACAAACCAAGAGACCCAGTACTTC.

The V and J genes are TRBV7-8 and TRBJ2-1; TRBD2 is a possible D gene (5 bases). The CDR3 sequence is 14 residues long. V lost 7 bases to trimming and J lost 4 bases, with 14 bases between them. Germline V gives CDR1 SGHVS, CDR2 FQNEAQ. Written as DNA, the CDR3 is TGTGCCAGCACCCGTTCCCCGGGGTACAATGAGCAGTTCTTC. Its translation: CASTRSPGYNEQFF.

This sequence joins TRBV19 and TRBJ2-2; D remains unclear. The CDR3 consists of 14 residues. Germline V gene data show CDR1 as LNHDA and CDR2 as SQIVND (reference sequence). V was pared by 4 bases and J by 1 base, with 7 bases between. The CDR3 nucleotides are TGTGCCAGTAGTAGCTGGGTGAACACCGGGGAGCTGTTTTTT. Protein sequence: CASSSWVNTGELFF.

The chain recombines TRBV6-4 with TRBJ1-1, with D possibly matching TRBD1 (5 bases). The V and J ends lost 0 bases and 4 bases respectively, with 9 bases between them. Per the germline V gene, CDR1 is MRHNA and CDR2 is SNTAGT. The CDR3 length is 14 residues. The DNA for the CDR3 is TGTGCCAGCAGTGACTCCATGAGGGGCACTGAAGCTTTCTTT. It encodes CASSDSMRGTEAFF.

This clone has only one observation. The gene calls are TRBV2 and TRBJ2-5; 11 bases are shared with TRBD2. This CDR3 region has 16 residues. The germline gives CDR1 SNHLY, CDR2 FYNNEI. V lost 2 bases and J lost 5; bases outside the gene matches: 7. CDR3 region: CASSELAGGSSETQYF. In DNA, the CDR3 is TGTGCCAGCAGTGAACTAGCGGGAGGCAGCAGCGAGACCCAGTACTTC.

This chain links TRBV6-5 with TRBJ2-3; weak D call: TRBD2 (5 bases). Trimming took off 4 bases at V and 0 bases at J, with 14 bases between the two ends. Germline assignment: CDR1 MNHEY and CDR2 SVGAGI. The length of the CDR3 is 16 residues. DNA of the CDR3: TGTGCCAGCAGTTTTAAGAGGGCCGGTAGCACAGATACGCAGTATTTT. Protein product: CASSFKRAGSTDTQYF.

With respect to this clone: The sample holds other DNA sequences that translate to the same CDR3. The chain recombines TRBV19 with TRBJ1-1; a weak D match, TRBD1 (6 bases). Germline CDR1 reads LNHDA; CDR2 reads SQIVND (reference sequence). V was cut by 4 bases and J by 0 bases, with 9 bases left in between. The CDR3 has 14 residues. The CDR3 nucleotides read TGTGCCAGTAGTAGAACAGGGATGAACACTGAAGCTTTCTTT. Translation: CASSRTGMNTEAFF.

V usage is TRBV27 and J usage is TRBJ1-4; D not resolved. CDR1 is MNHEY, CDR2 SMNVEV, per germline (reference sequence). This CDR3 is built from 11 residues. V was shortened by 9 bases and J by 14 bases, with 16 bases between the two germline ends. This chain's CDR3 is CASQWREQLFF. DNA of the CDR3: TGTGCCAGTCAATGGCGGGAACAGCTGTTTTTT.

The chain uses TRBV28 and TRBJ2-2; D is perhaps TRBD1 (5 bases). Germline V CDR1 and CDR2: MDHEN, SYDVKM. This CDR3 contains 15 residues. V shed 4 bases and J shed 3 bases, with 12 bases lying between them. The DNA for the CDR3 is TGTGCCAGCAGTTCTCTAAGACAGTACACCGGGGAGCTGTTTTTT. It specifies CASSSLRQYTGELFF.

This chain uses TRBV4-1 with TRBJ2-1, with D perhaps TRBD1 or TRBD2 (6 bases each). This CDR3 comprises 15 residues. The V gene lost 1 base and the J gene lost 13 bases, with 20 bases spanning the gap. Germline-derived CDR1 and CDR2 are MGHRA and YSYEKL. The CDR3 reads CASSQAGAGGGSQFF. Here the CDR3 DNA reads TGCGCCAGCAGCCAAGCGGGGGCCGGAGGGGGGAGTCAGTTCTTC.

This clone was found once. The genes are TRBV19 and TRBJ1-1, with 7 bases identical to TRBD1. CDR1 is LNHDA, CDR2 SQIVND, per germline (reference sequence). The CDR3 consists of 13 residues. The V segment lost 8 bases and the J segment 5 bases; nucleotides outside the gene matches: 8. CDR3 in amino acids: CASEVRQGTEAFF. The CDR3 bases are TGTGCCAGTGAGGTCAGACAGGGAACTGAAGCTTTCTTT.

The chain couples TRBV5-1 to TRBJ2-2, with 7 bases that match TRBD1. Unmatched junction bases numbered 9, after V lost 3 bases and J lost 4 bases. This CDR3 has 16 residues. Germline V gene data show CDR1 as SGHRS and CDR2 as YFSETQ. CDR3 sequence: CASSSGLDRVTGELFF. CDR3 nucleotide sequence: TGCGCCAGCAGCTCGGGCCTAGACAGGGTCACCGGGGAGCTGTTTTTT. Looking up the rest from reference TRBV5-1 and TRBJ2-2 gives the full variable domain: KAGVTQTPRYLIKTRGQQVTLSCSPISGHRSVSWYQQTPGQGLQFLFEYFSETQRNKGNFPGRFSGRQFSNSRSEMNVSTLELGDSALYLCASSSGLDRVTGELFFGEGSRLTVL.

The V call is TRBV11-3, the J call TRBJ2-2; D possibly corresponds to TRBD2 (5 bases). V shed 5 bases and J shed 7 bases, with 11 bases lying between them. The CDR3 runs 13 residues. Germline V gene sequence: CDR1 SGHNT, CDR2 YENEEA. This CDR3 is CASSPTRVGELFF. The CDR3 coding sequence is TGTGCCAGCAGCCCCACGCGGGTCGGGGAGCTGTTTTTT. The whole variable domain, remainder taken from reference TRBV11-3 and TRBJ2-2, is EAGVVQSPRYKIIEKKQPVAFWCNPISGHNTLYWYLQNLGQGPELLIRYENEEAVDDSQLPKDRFSAERLKGVDSTLKIQPAELGDSAVYLCASSPTRVGELFFGEGSRLTVL.

J is TRBJ2-5 and V is TRBV10-1, with D possibly matching TRBD2 (5 bases). Trimming removed 2 bases at V and 4 bases at J, with 11 bases between. This CDR3 contains 14 residues. Germline CDR1 and CDR2: WNHNN and SYGVQD (reference sequence). CDR3 DNA: TGCGCCAGCAGTGAGATCGGGGTTCCAGAGACCCAGTACTTC. Protein: CASSEIGVPETQYF.

This clone was seen just once. Other DNA sequences in this specimen translate into the identical CDR3. The chain joins TRBV5-4 to TRBJ2-7; D uncertain. Trimming took off 0 bases at V and 0 bases at J, with 7 bases between the two ends. Germline loops: CDR1 SGHNT, CDR2 YYREEE (reference sequence). This CDR3 spans 14 amino acids. CDR3 nucleotides: TGTGCCAGCAGCTTGGACCTTAGCTCCTACGAGCAGTACTTC. This sequence encodes CASSLDLSSYEQYF.

The chain combines TRBV11-3 with TRBJ2-1; weak D call: TRBD2 (5 bases). V was pared by 4 bases and J by 3 bases, with 7 bases between. CDR1 is SGHNT and CDR2 is YENEEA in the germline V gene. The CDR3 contains 13 residues. Here the CDR3 reads CASSSTSYNEQFF. The CDR3 DNA follows: TGTGCCAGCAGCTCTACTAGCTACAATGAGCAGTTCTTC.

This clone was observed once. The chain links TRBV6-1 to TRBJ1-3; 8 positions agree with TRBD1. From germline, CDR1 is MNHNS and CDR2 SASEGT. The junction had 9 bases not matched to a gene; V was cut back by 4 bases and J by 7 bases. The CDR3 spans 15 residues. In DNA form, the CDR3 reads TGTGCCAGCAGTGTCCGACAGGGGACGAGGAACACCATATATTTT. It encodes CASSVRQGTRNTIYF.

V is TRBV2 and J is TRBJ1-4; D ambiguous. The CDR3 loop spans 14 amino acids. V shed 4 bases and J shed 3 bases, with 9 bases lying between them. Germline V lookup: CDR1 SNHLY, CDR2 FYNNEI. The CDR3 coding sequence is TGTGCCAGCAGTGCAGGTGGGCCTAATGAAAAACTGTTTTTT. Amino acid sequence: CASSAGGPNEKLFF.